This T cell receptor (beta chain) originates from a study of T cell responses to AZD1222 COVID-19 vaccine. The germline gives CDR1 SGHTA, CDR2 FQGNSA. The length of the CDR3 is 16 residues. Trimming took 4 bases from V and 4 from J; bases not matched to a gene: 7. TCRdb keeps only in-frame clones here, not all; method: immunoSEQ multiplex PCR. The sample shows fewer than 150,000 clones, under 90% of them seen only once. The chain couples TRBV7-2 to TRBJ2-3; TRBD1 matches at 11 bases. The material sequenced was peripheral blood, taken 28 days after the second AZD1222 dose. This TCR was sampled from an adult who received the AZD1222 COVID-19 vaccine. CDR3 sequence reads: CASSSGQGARADTQYF. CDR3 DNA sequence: TGTGCCAGCAGCTCTGGACAGGGGGCGCGAGCAGATACGCAGTATTTT.